This T cell receptor (beta chain) was recovered during a study of blood T cell repertoires in COVID-19. Across the whole study: Samples of COVID-19 (acute and convalescent) were obtained from the United States, Italy and Spain. PBMCs, B-cell-depleted T cells, or T cells provided the cDNA or gDNA that made up the material.

V lost 5 bases and J lost 8; bases outside the gene matches: 11. Looked up from germline, CDR1 is SEHNR and CDR2 is FQNEAQ (reference sequence). The CDR3 runs 16 residues. How the authors handled the data: Estimated nucleated cell counts came from reference gene primer amplification. The protocol was immunoSEQ multiplex PCR, while the TCRdb copy is restricted to in-frame clones and leaves out a portion. Clone size and V and J calls were adopted from that table, with D and trimming inferred from the DNA. The sample carries 30,000 to 40,000 clones, approximately 92% recorded once. The sample was peripheral blood. This clonotype originated in a woman over 75 with acute or convalescent COVID-19. The rearrangement uses TRBV7-9 and TRBJ2-1; 11 bases agree with TRBD2. The DNA for the CDR3 is TGTGCCAGCAGCCTCCCGGGACTAGCGGTGGTCGATGAGCAGTTCTTC. Its protein is CASSLPGLAVVDEQFF.